This T cell receptor beta chain originates from a study of T cells after yellow fever vaccination. Overall study: The SMART-Seq v4 Ultra Low Input method served to prepare the low-cell-number fractions. Study-wide results and limits: Researchers cautioned that FACS-sorted repertoires could harbor abundant clonotypes contaminating from the bulk population. A small share of clonotypes appeared in both CD4 and CD8 compartments. Faster peaking, at day 5 versus 15, marked a secondary response that was weaker.

TCRdb re-called the 5' RACE reads with MiXCR, one entry per CDR3 protein. Among approximately 250,000 distinct CDR3 sequences listed, around 5.2% were seen once. About this clonotype: Antigen unknown.

The germline V gene has CDR1 LNHNV and CDR2 YYDKDF (reference sequence). This CDR3 is 14 amino acids long. V was trimmed by 3 bases and J by 5 bases, leaving 13 bases between them. The sample in question was CD4+ T cells sorted from PBMCs, obtained on the day of the yellow fever booster vaccination. This receptor was identified in a man younger than 30 who received the YFV17D yellow fever vaccine. The gene calls are TRBV15 and TRBJ2-5; a weak D match, TRBD2 (7 bases). Here the CDR3 DNA reads TGTGCCACCAGCAGGGGGGGGGGCCTGGAGACCCAGTACTTC. Residues: CATSRGGGLETQYF.